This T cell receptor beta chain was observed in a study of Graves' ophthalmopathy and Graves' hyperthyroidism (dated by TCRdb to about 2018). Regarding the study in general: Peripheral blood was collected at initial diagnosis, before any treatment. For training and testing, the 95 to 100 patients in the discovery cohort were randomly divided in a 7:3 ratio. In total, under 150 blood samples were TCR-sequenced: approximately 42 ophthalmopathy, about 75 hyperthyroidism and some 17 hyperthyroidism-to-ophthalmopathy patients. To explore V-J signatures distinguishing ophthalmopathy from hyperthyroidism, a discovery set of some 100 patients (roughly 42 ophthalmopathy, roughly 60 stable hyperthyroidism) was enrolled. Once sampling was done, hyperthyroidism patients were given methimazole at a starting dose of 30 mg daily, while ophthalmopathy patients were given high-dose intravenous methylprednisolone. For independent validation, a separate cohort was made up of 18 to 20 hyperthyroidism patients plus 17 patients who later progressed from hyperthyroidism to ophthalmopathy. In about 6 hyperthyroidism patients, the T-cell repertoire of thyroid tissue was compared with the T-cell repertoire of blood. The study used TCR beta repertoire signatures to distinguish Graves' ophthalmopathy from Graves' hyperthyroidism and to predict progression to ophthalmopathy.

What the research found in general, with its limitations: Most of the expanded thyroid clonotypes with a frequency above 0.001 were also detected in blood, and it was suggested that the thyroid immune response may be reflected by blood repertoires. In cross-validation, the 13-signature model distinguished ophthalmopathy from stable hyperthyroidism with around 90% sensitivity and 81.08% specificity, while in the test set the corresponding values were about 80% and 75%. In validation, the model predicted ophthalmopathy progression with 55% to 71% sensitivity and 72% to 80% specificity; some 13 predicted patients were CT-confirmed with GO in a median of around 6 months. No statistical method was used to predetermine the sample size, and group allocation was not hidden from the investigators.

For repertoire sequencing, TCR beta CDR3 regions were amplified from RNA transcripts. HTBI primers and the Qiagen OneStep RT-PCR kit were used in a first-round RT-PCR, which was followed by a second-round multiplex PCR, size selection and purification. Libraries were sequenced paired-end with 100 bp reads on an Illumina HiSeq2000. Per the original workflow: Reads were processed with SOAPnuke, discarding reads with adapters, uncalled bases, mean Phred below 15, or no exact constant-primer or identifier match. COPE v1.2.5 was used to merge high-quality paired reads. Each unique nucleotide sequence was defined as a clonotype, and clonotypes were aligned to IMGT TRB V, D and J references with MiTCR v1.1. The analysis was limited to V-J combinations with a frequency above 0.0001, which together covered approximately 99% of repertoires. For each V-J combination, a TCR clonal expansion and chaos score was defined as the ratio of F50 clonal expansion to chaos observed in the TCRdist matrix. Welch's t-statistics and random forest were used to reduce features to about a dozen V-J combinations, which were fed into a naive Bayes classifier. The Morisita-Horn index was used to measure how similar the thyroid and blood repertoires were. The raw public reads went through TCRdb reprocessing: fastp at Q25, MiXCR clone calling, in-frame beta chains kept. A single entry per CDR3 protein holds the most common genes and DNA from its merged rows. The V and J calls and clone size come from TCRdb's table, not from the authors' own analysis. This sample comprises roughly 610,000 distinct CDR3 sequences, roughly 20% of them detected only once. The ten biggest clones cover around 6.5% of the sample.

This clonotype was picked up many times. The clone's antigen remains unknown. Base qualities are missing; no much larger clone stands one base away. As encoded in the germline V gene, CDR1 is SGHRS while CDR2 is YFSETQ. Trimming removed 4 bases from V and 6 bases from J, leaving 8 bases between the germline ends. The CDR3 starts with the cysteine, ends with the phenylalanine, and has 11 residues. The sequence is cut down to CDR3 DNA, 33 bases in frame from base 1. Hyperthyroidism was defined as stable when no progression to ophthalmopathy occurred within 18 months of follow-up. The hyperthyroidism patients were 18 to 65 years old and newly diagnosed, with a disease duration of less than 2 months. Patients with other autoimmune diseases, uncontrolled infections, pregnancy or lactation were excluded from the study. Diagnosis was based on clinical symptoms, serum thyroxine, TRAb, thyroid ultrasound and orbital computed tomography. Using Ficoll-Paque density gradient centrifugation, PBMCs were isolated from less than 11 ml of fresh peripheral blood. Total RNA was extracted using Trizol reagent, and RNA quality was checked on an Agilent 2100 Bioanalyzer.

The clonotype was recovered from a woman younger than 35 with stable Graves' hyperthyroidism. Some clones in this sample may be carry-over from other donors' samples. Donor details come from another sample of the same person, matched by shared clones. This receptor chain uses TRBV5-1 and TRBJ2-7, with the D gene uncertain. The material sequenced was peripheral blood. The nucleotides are TGCGCCAGCAGCGCCTTCGGCGAGCAGTACTTC. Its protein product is CASSAFGEQYF.